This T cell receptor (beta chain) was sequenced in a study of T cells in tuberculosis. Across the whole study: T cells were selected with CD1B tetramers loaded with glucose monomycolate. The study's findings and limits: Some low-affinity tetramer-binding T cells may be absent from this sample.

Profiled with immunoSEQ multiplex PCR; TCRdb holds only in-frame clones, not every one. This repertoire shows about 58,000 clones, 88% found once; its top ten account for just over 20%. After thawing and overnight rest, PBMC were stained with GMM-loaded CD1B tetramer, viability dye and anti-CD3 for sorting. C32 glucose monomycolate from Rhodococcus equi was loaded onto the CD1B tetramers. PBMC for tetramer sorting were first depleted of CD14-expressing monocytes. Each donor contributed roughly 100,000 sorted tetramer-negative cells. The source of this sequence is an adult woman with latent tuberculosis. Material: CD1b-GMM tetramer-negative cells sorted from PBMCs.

CDR3: CASSSTAEYGYTF. The CDR3 DNA reads as TGTGCCAGCAGCTCTACAGCGGAATATGGCTACACCTTC. The V call is TRBV7-2, the J call TRBJ1-2, with unresolved D. V lost 4 bases to trimming and J lost 5 bases, with 11 bases between them. This CDR3 has 13 residues. Germline V gives CDR1 SGHTA, CDR2 FQGNSA.